This T cell receptor beta chain derives from a study of blood T cell repertoires in COVID-19. Study as a whole: From T cells, B-cell-depleted T cells, or PBMCs came the material, which was cDNA or gDNA.

Cohorts were assigned according to the clinical history that participants reported. V lost 8 bases and J lost 7; bases outside the gene matches: 11. The CDR3 totals 14 residues. Per the germline V gene, CDR1 is MNHEY and CDR2 is SMNVEV (reference sequence). Produced via immunoSEQ multiplex PCR; TCRdb's table is partial and in-frame only. The sample contains over 130,000 clones, about 83% of which appear only once. This TCR was recovered from a woman in her forties or fifties with acute COVID-19. The V call is TRBV27, the J call TRBJ1-2; 9 bases are a match to TRBD1. Sequencing was carried out using PBMCs or T cells enriched from blood (not recorded which). In nucleotides, the CDR3 is TGTGCCAGCGCCCCGACAGGGGGGTTCGCTGGCTACACCTTC. Translating it yields CASAPTGGFAGYTF.